This T cell receptor beta chain was sequenced in a study of cytomegalovirus exposure and HLA in healthy donors. Background on the study: Per a later analysis, the 666 first-cohort and 120 validation repertoires shared one platform. The study's findings and limits: The authors confirmed in vitro that a few CMV-associated chains were specific for CMV antigens. Among TCR sequences, most were rare, though some public TCRs appeared in many donors.

Among the 110 or so subjects of the validation cohort, separate from the approximately 700-subject first cohort, were the donors. Sequenced by immunoSEQ multiplex PCR; TCRdb stores in-frame clones only, minus some. The sample carries approximately 280,000 clones, 65% to 90% recorded once. As concerns this clone: What it recognizes is unknown.

This CDR3 is 13 amino acids long. CDR1 SGHRS and CDR2 YFSETQ come from the germline V gene. J lost 9 bases, V lost 4 bases, and 8 bases had no gene match. The sample comprised PBMCs. The V call is TRBV5-1, the J call TRBJ1-2, with 8 bases that match TRBD1. The TCR comes from a woman aged 18-30 years in good health and CMV-seronegative. CDR3 nucleotide sequence: TGCGCCAGCAGCCAAAGTGGACAGGGAAGCTACACCTTC. Protein sequence: CASSQSGQGSYTF.